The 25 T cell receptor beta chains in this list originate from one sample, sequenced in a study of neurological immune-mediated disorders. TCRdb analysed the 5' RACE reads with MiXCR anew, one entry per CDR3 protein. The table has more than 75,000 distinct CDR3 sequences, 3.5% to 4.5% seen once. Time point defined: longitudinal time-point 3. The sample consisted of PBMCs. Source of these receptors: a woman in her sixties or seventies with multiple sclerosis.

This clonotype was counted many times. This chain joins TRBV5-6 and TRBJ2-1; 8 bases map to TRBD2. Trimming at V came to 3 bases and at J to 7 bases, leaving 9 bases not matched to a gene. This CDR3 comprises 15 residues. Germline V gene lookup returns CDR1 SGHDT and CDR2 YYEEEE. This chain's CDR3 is CASSYPLPSGNEQFF. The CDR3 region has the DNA TGTGCCAGCAGCTACCCCTTGCCTAGCGGGAATGAGCAGTTCTTC. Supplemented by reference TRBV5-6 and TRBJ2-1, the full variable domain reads DAGVTQSPTHLIKTRGQQVTLRCSPKSGHDTVSWYQQALGQGPQFIFQYYEEEERQRGNFPDRFSGHQFPNYSSELNVNALLLGDSALYLCASSYPLPSGNEQFFGPGTRLTVL.

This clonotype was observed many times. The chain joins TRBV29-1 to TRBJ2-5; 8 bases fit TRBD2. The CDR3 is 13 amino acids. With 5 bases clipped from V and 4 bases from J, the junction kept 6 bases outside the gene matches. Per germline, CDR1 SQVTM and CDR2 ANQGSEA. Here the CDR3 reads CSVRGTRGETQYF. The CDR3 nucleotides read TGCAGCGTTCGAGGGACTAGAGGAGAGACCCAGTACTTC.

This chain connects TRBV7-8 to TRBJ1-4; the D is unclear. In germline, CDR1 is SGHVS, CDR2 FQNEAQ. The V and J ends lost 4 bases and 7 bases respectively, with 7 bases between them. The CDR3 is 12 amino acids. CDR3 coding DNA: TGTGCCAGCAGCTCGCCACCTGAAAAACTGTTTTTT. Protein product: CASSSPPEKLFF.

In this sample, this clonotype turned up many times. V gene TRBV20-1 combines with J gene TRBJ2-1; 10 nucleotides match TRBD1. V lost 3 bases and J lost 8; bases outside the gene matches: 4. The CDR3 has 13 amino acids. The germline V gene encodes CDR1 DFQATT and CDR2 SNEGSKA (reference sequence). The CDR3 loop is CSASMTGGDEQFF. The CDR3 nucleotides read TGCAGTGCTAGCATGACAGGGGGCGATGAGCAGTTCTTC.

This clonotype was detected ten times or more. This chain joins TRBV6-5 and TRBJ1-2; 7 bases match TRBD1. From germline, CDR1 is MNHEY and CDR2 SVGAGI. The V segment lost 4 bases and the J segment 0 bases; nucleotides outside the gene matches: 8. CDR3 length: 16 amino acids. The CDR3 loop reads CASSFERRGTNYGYTF. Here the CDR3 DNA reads TGTGCCAGCAGTTTTGAACGCAGGGGGACTAACTATGGCTACACCTTC.

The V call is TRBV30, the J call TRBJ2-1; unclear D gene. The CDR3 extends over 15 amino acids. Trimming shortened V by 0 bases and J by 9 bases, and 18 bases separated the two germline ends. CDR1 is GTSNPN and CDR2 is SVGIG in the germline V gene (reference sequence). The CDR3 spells CAWSVLVPSRAEQFF. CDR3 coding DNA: TGTGCCTGGAGTGTACTCGTCCCCTCCCGGGCTGAGCAGTTCTTC.

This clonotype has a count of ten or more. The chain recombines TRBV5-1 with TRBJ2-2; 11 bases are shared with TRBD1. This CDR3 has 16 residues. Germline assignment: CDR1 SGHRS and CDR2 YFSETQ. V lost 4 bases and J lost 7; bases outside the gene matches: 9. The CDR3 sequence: CASSGEGTGGNGELFF. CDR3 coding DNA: TGCGCCAGCAGCGGCGAGGGGACAGGGGGAAACGGGGAGCTGTTTTTT.

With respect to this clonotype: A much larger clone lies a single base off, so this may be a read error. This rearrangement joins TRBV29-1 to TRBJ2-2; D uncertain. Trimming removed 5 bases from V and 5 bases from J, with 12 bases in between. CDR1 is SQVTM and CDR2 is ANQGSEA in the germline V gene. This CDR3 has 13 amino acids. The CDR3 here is CSVSWASTGELFF. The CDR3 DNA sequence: TGCAGCGTTTCGTGGGCTTCGACCGGGGAGCTGTTTTTT.

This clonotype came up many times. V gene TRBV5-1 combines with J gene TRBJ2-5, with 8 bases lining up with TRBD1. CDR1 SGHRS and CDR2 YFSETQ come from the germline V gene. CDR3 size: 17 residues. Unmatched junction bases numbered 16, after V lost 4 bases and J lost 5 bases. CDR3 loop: CASSLGAFQGASETQYF. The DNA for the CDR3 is TGCGCCAGCAGCCTGGGGGCTTTCCAGGGGGCCTCGGAGACCCAGTACTTC. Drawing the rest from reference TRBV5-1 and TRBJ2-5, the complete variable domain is KAGVTQTPRYLIKTRGQQVTLSCSPISGHRSVSWYQQTPGQGLQFLFEYFSETQRNKGNFPGRFSGRQFSNSRSEMNVSTLELGDSALYLCASSLGAFQGASETQYFGPGTRLLVL.

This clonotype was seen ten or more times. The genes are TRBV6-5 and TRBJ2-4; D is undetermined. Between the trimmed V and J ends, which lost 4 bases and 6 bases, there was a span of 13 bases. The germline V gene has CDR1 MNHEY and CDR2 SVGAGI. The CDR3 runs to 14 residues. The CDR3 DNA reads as TGTGCCAGCAGTTCACATCCACGAGGAAACATTCAGTACTTC. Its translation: CASSSHPRGNIQYF.

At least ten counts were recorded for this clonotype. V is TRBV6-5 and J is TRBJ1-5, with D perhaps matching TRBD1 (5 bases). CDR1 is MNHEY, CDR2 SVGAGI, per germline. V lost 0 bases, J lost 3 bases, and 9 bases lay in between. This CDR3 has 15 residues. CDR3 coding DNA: TGTGCCAGCAGTTACTCCCGGGACCCCAATCAGCCCCAGCATTTT. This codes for CASSYSRDPNQPQHF.

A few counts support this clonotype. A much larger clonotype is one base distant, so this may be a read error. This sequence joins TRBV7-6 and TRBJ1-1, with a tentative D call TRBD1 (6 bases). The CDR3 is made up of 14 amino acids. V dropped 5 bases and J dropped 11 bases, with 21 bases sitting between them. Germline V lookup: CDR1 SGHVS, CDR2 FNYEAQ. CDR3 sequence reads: CASSKIYRADWAFF. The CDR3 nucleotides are TGTGCCAGCAGCAAAATTTACAGGGCCGATTGGGCTTTCTTT.

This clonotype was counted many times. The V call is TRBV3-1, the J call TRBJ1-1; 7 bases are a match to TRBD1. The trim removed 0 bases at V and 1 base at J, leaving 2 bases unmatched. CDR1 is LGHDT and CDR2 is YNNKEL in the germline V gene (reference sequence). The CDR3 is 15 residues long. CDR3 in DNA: TGTGCCAGCAGCCAAGATTACAGGGGGAACACTGAAGCTTTCTTT. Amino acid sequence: CASSQDYRGNTEAFF.

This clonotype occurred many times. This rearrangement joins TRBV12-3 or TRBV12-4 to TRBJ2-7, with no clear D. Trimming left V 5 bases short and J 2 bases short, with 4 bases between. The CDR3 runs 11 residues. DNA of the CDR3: TGTGCCAGCAGTAGTCCCTACGAGCAGTACTTC. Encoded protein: CASSSPYEQYF.

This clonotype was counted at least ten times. CDR3 DNA: TGTGCCAGCGGCCGAGGGAAGGCTAATGAAAAACTGTTTTTT. It specifies CASGRGKANEKLFF. The rearrangement joins TRBV6-5 to TRBJ1-4; no clear D. Germline assignment: CDR1 MNHEY and CDR2 SVGAGI. The V end lost 8 bases, the J end lost 3 bases, and 13 bases lay between the germline ends. The CDR3 is 14 amino acids.

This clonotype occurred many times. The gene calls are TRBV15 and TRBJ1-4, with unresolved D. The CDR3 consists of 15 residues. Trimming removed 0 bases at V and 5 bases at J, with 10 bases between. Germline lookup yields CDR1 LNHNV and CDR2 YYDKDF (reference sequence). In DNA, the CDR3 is TGTGCCACCAGCAGAGATGGCCAGAAGAATGAAAAACTGTTTTTT. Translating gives CATSRDGQKNEKLFF. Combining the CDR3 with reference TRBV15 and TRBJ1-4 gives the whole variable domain DAMVIQNPRYQVTQFGKPVTLSCSQTLNHNVMYWYQQKSSQAPKLLFHYYDKDFNNEADTPDNFQSRRPNTSFCFLDIRSPGLGDTAMYLCATSRDGQKNEKLFFGSGTQLSVL.

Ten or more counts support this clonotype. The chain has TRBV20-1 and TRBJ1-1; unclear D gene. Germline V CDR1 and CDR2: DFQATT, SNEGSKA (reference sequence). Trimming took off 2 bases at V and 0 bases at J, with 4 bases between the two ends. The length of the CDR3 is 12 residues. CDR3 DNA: TGCAGTGCTAGAACAGTGAACACTGAAGCTTTCTTT. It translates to CSARTVNTEAFF.

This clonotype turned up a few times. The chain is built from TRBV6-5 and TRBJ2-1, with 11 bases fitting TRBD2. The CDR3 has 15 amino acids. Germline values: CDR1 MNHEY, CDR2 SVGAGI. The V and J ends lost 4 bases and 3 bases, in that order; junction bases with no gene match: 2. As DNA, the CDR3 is TGTGCCAGCAGTTCTAGCGGGGGGCACTACAATGAGCAGTTCTTC. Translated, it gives CASSSSGGHYNEQFF.

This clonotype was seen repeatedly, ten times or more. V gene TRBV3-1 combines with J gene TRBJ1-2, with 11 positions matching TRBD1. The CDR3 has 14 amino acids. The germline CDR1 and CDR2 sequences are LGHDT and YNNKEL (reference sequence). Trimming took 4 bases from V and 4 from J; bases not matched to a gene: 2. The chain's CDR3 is CASSRTGGAYGYTF. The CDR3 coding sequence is TGTGCCAGCAGCCGGACAGGGGGCGCCTATGGCTACACCTTC. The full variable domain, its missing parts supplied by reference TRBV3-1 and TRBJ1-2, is DTAVSQTPKYLVTQMGNDKSIKCEQNLGHDTMYWYKQDSKKFLKIMFSYNNKELIINETVPNRFSPKSPDKAHLNLHINSLELGDSAVYFCASSRTGGAYGYTFGSGTRLTVV.

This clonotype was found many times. The CDR3, as DNA: TGTGCCACCAGCAGGAGCCGCATCGTGGAGCAGTACTTC. Its translation: CATSRSRIVEQYF. V usage is TRBV15 and J usage is TRBJ2-7; no definite D call. The CDR3 is 13 amino acids. Trimming pared 3 bases from V and 7 bases from J, leaving 13 bases between. Germline V gene lookup returns CDR1 LNHNV and CDR2 YYDKDF (reference sequence).

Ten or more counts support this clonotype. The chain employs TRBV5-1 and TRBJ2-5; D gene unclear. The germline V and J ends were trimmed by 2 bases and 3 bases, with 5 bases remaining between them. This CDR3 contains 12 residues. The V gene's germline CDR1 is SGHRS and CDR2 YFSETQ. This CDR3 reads CASSFPEETQYF. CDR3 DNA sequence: TGCGCCAGCAGCTTCCCCGAAGAGACCCAGTACTTC.

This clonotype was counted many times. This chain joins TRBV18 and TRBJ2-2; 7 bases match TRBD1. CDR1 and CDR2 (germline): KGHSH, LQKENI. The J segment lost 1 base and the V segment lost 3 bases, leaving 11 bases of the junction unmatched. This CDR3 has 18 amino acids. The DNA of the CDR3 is TGTGCCAGCTCACCGCGTAAACCGGGACAGCAGAACACCGGGGAGCTGTTTTTT. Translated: CASSPRKPGQQNTGELFF. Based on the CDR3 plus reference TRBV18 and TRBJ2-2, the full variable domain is NAGVMQNPRHLVRRRGQEARLRCSPMKGHSHVYWYRQLPEEGLKFMVYLQKENIIDESGMPKERFSAEFPKEGPSILRIQQVVRGDSAAYFCASSPRKPGQQNTGELFFGEGSRLTVL.

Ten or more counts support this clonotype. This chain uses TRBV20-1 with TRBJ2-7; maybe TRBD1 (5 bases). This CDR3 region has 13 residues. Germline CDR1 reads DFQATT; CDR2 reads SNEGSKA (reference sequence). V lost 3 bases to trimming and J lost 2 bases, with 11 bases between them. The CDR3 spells CSARSQGPYEQYF. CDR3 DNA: TGCAGTGCTAGGAGCCAGGGTCCCTACGAGCAGTACTTC.

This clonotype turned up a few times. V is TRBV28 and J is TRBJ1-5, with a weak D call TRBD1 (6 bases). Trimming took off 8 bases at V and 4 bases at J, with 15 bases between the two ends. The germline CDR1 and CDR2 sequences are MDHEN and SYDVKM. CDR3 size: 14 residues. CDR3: CASAGGGANQPQHF. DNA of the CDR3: TGTGCCAGCGCAGGAGGGGGGGCTAATCAGCCCCAGCATTTT.

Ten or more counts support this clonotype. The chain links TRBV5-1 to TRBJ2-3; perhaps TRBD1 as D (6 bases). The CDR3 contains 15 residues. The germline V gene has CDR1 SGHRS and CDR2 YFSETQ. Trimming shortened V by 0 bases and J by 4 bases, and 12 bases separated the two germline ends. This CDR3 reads CASSLEAGESDTQYF. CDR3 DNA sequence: TGCGCCAGCAGCTTGGAGGCAGGGGAATCAGATACGCAGTATTTT. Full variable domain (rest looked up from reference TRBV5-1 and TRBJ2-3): KAGVTQTPRYLIKTRGQQVTLSCSPISGHRSVSWYQQTPGQGLQFLFEYFSETQRNKGNFPGRFSGRQFSNSRSEMNVSTLELGDSALYLCASSLEAGESDTQYFGPGTRLTVL.